This TCR beta chain derives from a study of cytomegalovirus exposure and HLA in healthy donors. Study-wide context: Unique TCRs numbering around 85 million, obtained from HLA-typed donors, made up an early data release. Notes on the study in general: TCR beta sequences numbering 15,000 to 20,000 were associated with HLA alleles at 0.05 false discovery rate in a later analysis. Earlier analysis found most TCR beta V segments productive about 87% or about 30% of the time.

PCR was performed using 60 Vbeta and 13 Jbeta primers. TCRdb's table, derived via immunoSEQ multiplex PCR, lists solely in-frame clones and lacks some. The sample has 75,000 to 95,000 clones; around 77% are singletons. This clone occurred a few times. What it binds is not known. J was trimmed by 2 bases and V by 7 bases; bases with no gene match: 7. The CDR3 has 14 amino acids. Germline V gene lookup returns CDR1 PRHDT and CDR2 FYEKMQ (reference sequence). The receptor comes from a man in his fifties in good health and CMV-seronegative. The chain is built from TRBV13 and TRBJ2-7; 8 nucleotides align to TRBD1. Sequenced input: PBMCs. CDR3 region: CASTLRGHTYEQYF. The CDR3 coding sequence is TGTGCCAGCACCCTCAGGGGGCATACCTACGAGCAGTACTTC.